A single T cell receptor beta chain is shown here with its context. Its target is unknown. The record originates from a study of type 1 and type 2 diabetes patients. General study findings and limits: Age and gender were not matched between study groups, possibly biasing interpretation.

PCR was run on genomic DNA. The TCR beta CDR3 region was amplified using 30 forward and 13 reverse primers. In TCRdb, the multiplex PCR reads were re-called with MiXCR into one record per CDR3 protein. The table has fewer than 350,000 distinct CDR3 sequences, 40% to 50% seen once. CDR1 MNHEY and CDR2 SVGAGI come from the germline V gene. V lost 0 bases and J lost 2, with 4 bases in between. CDR3 length equals 13 residues. The clonotype was recovered from a young man with type 2 diabetes. Sequenced material: peripheral blood mononuclear cells (PBMCs). J is TRBJ1-1 and V is TRBV6-5; the D is unclear. For the CDR3, the DNA is TGTGCCAGCAGTTACTCGATTAACACTGAAGCTTTCTTT. Its protein product is CASSYSINTEAFF.